Each of the 2 T cell receptor beta chains below was sequenced from the same sample in a study of monozygotic twins with inflammatory bowel disease. TCRdb reanalyzed the 5' RACE reads, giving one entry per CDR3 protein sequence and no DNA. In all, the sample yields 330,000 or so distinct CDR3 sequences. The sequenced sample consisted of blood. The source is a human donor with ulcerative colitis or Crohn's disease, or a healthy co-twin of an affected twin (not recorded which).

V usage is TRBV12-3 or TRBV12-4 and J usage is TRBJ1-1; TCRdb designates TRBD1, a call that cannot be tested without DNA. There are 15 residues in the CDR3. The CDR3 spells CASGKKRGYNTEAFF.

V is TRBV29-1 and J is TRBJ2-3; the D gene TCRdb calls, TRBD2, cannot be checked with no DNA. Germline-derived CDR1 and CDR2 are SQVTM and ANQGSEA. The CDR3 is 18 residues long. The CDR3 here is CSVESLLRASGSTDTQYF.